The 21 T cell receptor beta chains given below trace back to one sample, sequenced in a study of cytomegalovirus exposure and HLA in healthy donors. The PCR ran on 60 Vbeta and 13 Jbeta primers. TCRdb's copy holds only in-frame clones and misses some; the assay was immunoSEQ multiplex PCR. The table includes 150,000 to 200,000 clones, approximately 80% detected once. The sequenced sample consisted of PBMCs. The receptor source for this set is a woman under 30 in good health and CMV-seronegative.

The chain uses TRBV28 and TRBJ1-5; a weak D match, TRBD1 (5 bases). This CDR3 spans 17 amino acids. V lost 11 bases to trimming and J lost 2 bases, with 25 bases between them. The germline gives CDR1 MDHEN, CDR2 SYDVKM. CDR3 bases: TGTGCCGGGAGCGGAGGGGCTCGTCGAAGTGGCAATCAGCCCCAGCATTTT. It specifies CAGSGGARRSGNQPQHF.

This clone was found a few times. The CDR3 nucleotides are TGTGCCAGCAGTTTGGACGGACTAGCGGAGATCCAAGAGACCCAGTACTTC. It encodes CASSLDGLAEIQETQYF. V is TRBV28 and J is TRBJ2-5; TRBD2 matches 10 bases. This CDR3 spans 17 amino acids. Looked up from germline, CDR1 is MDHEN and CDR2 is SYDVKM. The junction had 8 bases not matched to a gene; V was cut back by 3 bases and J by 1 base.

The chain has TRBV27 and TRBJ2-7; 8 nucleotides agree with TRBD1. CDR1 and CDR2 (germline): MNHEY, SMNVEV (reference sequence). The CDR3 sequence is 13 residues long. Trimming took 2 bases from V and 4 from J; bases not matched to a gene: 1. This CDR3 is CASSLTGGYEQYF. CDR3 in DNA: TGTGCCAGCAGTTTAACAGGGGGGTACGAGCAGTACTTC.

V gene TRBV4-3 combines with J gene TRBJ2-3, with D hard to call. The CDR3 contains 13 residues. Germline V CDR1 and CDR2: LGHNA, YSLEER. V was clipped by 1 base and J by 4 bases, with 6 bases between them. The CDR3 sequence: CASSQGLADTQYF. Written as DNA, the CDR3 is TGCGCCAGCAGCCAAGGACTGGCAGATACGCAGTATTTT.

The chain is built from TRBV5-5 and TRBJ2-5, with a weak D call TRBD2 (6 bases). Trimming cost V 0 bases and J 9 bases, with 21 bases left between them. This CDR3 region has 16 residues. CDR1 is SGHKS, CDR2 YYEKEE, per germline (reference sequence). DNA for the CDR3: TGTGCCAGCAGCTTGGGGGGGGACCGAGAAGCGTGGCCCCAGTACTTC. Residues: CASSLGGDREAWPQYF.

This rearrangement joins TRBV4-2 to TRBJ2-3; 12 bases match TRBD2. The V gene end was trimmed by 1 base and the J gene end by 4 bases; junction bases not matched to a gene: 6. Germline CDR1 LGHNA, CDR2 YNFKEQ. CDR3 length: 17 residues. The CDR3 bases are TGTGCCAGCAGCCAAGTTCAGACTAGCGGGAGATCAGATACGCAGTATTTT. Residues: CASSQVQTSGRSDTQYF.

The rearrangement joins TRBV28 to TRBJ1-5, with D possibly TRBD1 on 5 matching bases. V dropped 3 bases and J dropped 5 bases, with 17 bases sitting between them. The CDR3 totals 16 residues. Germline-derived CDR1 and CDR2 are MDHEN and SYDVKM. The CDR3 nucleotides read TGTGCCAGCAGTTTCTGGGACTTAAATAGGGATCAGCCCCAGCATTTT. As protein: CASSFWDLNRDQPQHF.

The J gene is TRBJ2-2, the V gene TRBV7-6, with 8 nucleotides matching TRBD1. The V segment lost 3 bases and the J segment 2 bases; nucleotides outside the gene matches: 5. Germline V lookup: CDR1 SGHVS, CDR2 FNYEAQ. This CDR3 comprises 16 residues. The CDR3: CASSFEQGANTGELFF. The CDR3 coding sequence is TGTGCCAGCAGCTTTGAGCAGGGGGCCAACACCGGGGAGCTGTTTTTT.

The chain joins TRBV15 to TRBJ1-5, with a tentative D call TRBD1 (5 bases). V was cut by 5 bases and J by 3 bases, with 11 bases left in between. CDR3 length equals 14 residues. Germline V gene lookup returns CDR1 LNHNV and CDR2 YYDKDF (reference sequence). Here the CDR3 reads CATSLGHNNQPQHF. CDR3 DNA sequence: TGTGCCACCAGCTTAGGACACAACAATCAGCCCCAGCATTTT.

This clone was observed a handful of times. This rearrangement joins TRBV10-3 to TRBJ1-2; 8 bases match TRBD1. CDR3 size: 19 residues. Trimming took 2 bases from V and 5 from J; bases not matched to a gene: 19. Germline V gene lookup returns CDR1 ENHRY and CDR2 SYGVKD. CDR3 sequence reads: CAISERVRDRKAITYGYTF. The CDR3, as DNA: TGTGCCATCAGTGAGAGGGTTCGGGACAGGAAGGCAATAACATATGGCTACACCTTC.

The chain combines TRBV9 with TRBJ1-3; no clear D gene. Germline-derived CDR1 and CDR2 are SGDLS and YYNGEE. With 7 bases removed from V and 2 bases from J, the gap between germline ends came to 16 bases. CDR3 length equals 15 residues. The CDR3: CASATGGSAGNTIYF. The CDR3, as DNA: TGTGCCAGCGCTACGGGAGGGTCGGCTGGAAACACCATATATTTT.

This clone showed up just once. The junction differs from germline at one of its ends, possibly a read error. The chain has TRBV7-9 and TRBJ2-7; 12 nucleotides align to TRBD2. Germline CDR1 is SEHNR and CDR2 is FQNEAQ (reference sequence). The length of the CDR3 is 15 residues. The CDR3 DNA is TGTTCCAGCAGCACCCGACTAGCGGGGGCCTACGAGCAGTACTTC. This gives the protein CSSSTRLAGAYEQYF.

The chain is built from TRBV6-6 and TRBJ2-5; possible D gene TRBD1, 5 bases. The J call may be mistaken, given a closer DNA end match to TRBJ2-7. Per the germline V gene, CDR1 is MNHNY and CDR2 is SVGAGI (reference sequence). The CDR3 covers 15 residues. The CDR3 coding sequence is TGTGCCAGCAGTATAGACAGAGGCCCTTTTTACGAGCAGTACTTC. Encoded protein: CASSIDRGPFYEQYF.

The chain has TRBV6-1 and TRBJ1-4, with D perhaps matching TRBD1 (5 bases). With 7 bases removed from V and 5 bases from J, the gap between germline ends came to 17 bases. CDR1 is MNHNS and CDR2 is SASEGT in the germline V gene. The CDR3 covers 15 residues. The CDR3 here is CASIRGGVRNEKLFF. The CDR3 nucleotides are TGTGCCAGCATCCGGGGGGGGGTGCGCAATGAAAAACTGTTTTTT.

The J gene is TRBJ2-7, the V gene TRBV29-1, with 10 bases fitting TRBD2. CDR3 length: 16 amino acids. V lost 3 bases to trimming and J lost 2 bases; unmatched junction nucleotides: 10. CDR1 SQVTM and CDR2 ANQGSEA come from the germline V gene. The CDR3 sequence is CSVDSTSTSGAYEQYF. Here the CDR3 DNA reads TGCAGCGTTGATTCGACGAGCACTAGCGGGGCCTACGAGCAGTACTTC.

The chain combines TRBV4-2 with TRBJ2-3; 13 bases match TRBD2. This CDR3 has 20 amino acids. Germline V gene data show CDR1 as LGHNA and CDR2 as YNFKEQ. The V gene end was trimmed by 6 bases and the J gene end by 4 bases; junction bases not matched to a gene: 19. In DNA, the CDR3 is TGTGCCAGCAGTAGGAGAGGACTAGCGGGAGATAGCGGGTTCTCAGATACGCAGTATTTT. Translating it yields CASSRRGLAGDSGFSDTQYF.

The gene calls are TRBV29-1 and TRBJ2-7, with a possible D match to TRBD1 (6 bases). With 6 bases removed from V and 5 bases from J, the gap between germline ends came to 11 bases. The CDR3 is 11 amino acids. Germline CDR1 is SQVTM and CDR2 is ANQGSEA. This CDR3 is CSVARGNEQYF. CDR3 DNA: TGCAGCGTGGCCAGGGGTAACGAGCAGTACTTC.

This clone was observed a single time. The rearrangement links TRBV4-3 to TRBJ2-7; no clear D. There are 12 residues in the CDR3. With 0 bases removed from V and 5 bases from J, the gap between germline ends came to 5 bases. Germline V lookup: CDR1 LGHNA, CDR2 YSLEER. The CDR3 region has the DNA TGCGCCAGCAGCCAAGAGGGCAACGAGCAGTACTTC. Translating gives CASSQEGNEQYF.

This clone was detected a few times. This sequence joins TRBV9 and TRBJ1-2; tentative D call: TRBD1 (5 bases). The CDR3 contains 17 residues. Germline lookup yields CDR1 SGDLS and CDR2 YYNGEE. The germline V and J ends were trimmed by 0 bases and 1 base, with 16 bases remaining between them. The CDR3 here is CASSVDGLGRGNYGYTF. CDR3 in DNA: TGTGCCAGCAGCGTAGATGGCCTGGGGAGGGGTAACTATGGCTACACCTTC. Together with reference TRBV9 and TRBJ1-2, the CDR3 gives the full variable domain: DSGVTQTPKHLITATGQRVTLRCSPRSGDLSVYWYQQSLDQGLQFLIQYYNGEERAKGNILERFSAQQFPDLHSELNLSSLELGDSALYFCASSVDGLGRGNYGYTFGSGTRLTVV.

This clone was seen only once. This chain joins TRBV6-5 and TRBJ2-3; tentatively, D is TRBD2 (6 bases). The CDR3 contains 16 residues. V dropped 0 bases and J dropped 8 bases, with 18 bases sitting between them. In germline, CDR1 is MNHEY, CDR2 SVGAGI. In nucleotides, the CDR3 is TGTGCCAGCAGTTACTCGAGGCTAGCAAAGGGAGGTACGCAGTATTTT. Protein: CASSYSRLAKGGTQYF.

Remarks on this clone: One end of the junction does not line up with germline, which may come from a read error. This chain connects TRBV7-9 to TRBJ2-1; weak D call: TRBD2 (6 bases). This CDR3 comprises 15 residues. In germline, CDR1 is SEHNR, CDR2 FQNEAQ (reference sequence). The CDR3 DNA reads TGTTCCAGCAGCTTAGTAGCAGCGGGTGGGGATGAGCAGTTCTTC. Protein: CSSSLVAAGGDEQFF.